What follows is one TCR beta chain and its context. What it recognizes is unknown. This sample is drawn from a study of beta chain features in type 1 diabetes. Study summary: Sorted cells numbering approximately 110,000,000 were examined across all samples. Study-level points and caveats: Insertions at VDJ junctions were less frequent in type 1 diabetes patients. These patients also deleted more nucleotides at the same junctions. Moderately but significantly shorter TCRB CDR3s were found in Type 1 diabetes patients in all four CD4+ subsets. The study notes PCR might favor shorter templates equally in patients and controls.

The CDR3 sequence is 15 residues long. Deletions cut 5 bases from V and 6 bases from J, with 18 bases between. Germline assignment: CDR1 LGHNA and CDR2 YNFKEQ. Reverse transcribing all isolated RNA meant expressed TCRB transcripts were sequenced. Profiled with immunoSEQ multiplex PCR; TCRdb holds only in-frame clones, not every one. The data contain roughly 160,000 clones, just over 8% of them seen just once; the ten biggest clones take up around 0.5%. The genes are TRBV4-2 and TRBJ2-3, with a possible D match to TRBD1 (6 bases). The specimen sequenced was central memory CD4+ T cells from blood. The TCR comes from a woman between 18 and 29 years old with type 1 diabetes. The CDR3 sequence is CASSSRDNTGDTQYF. CDR3 bases: TGTGCCAGCAGCAGTCGGGACAACACAGGCGATACGCAGTATTTT.